Given below is one TCR beta chain in context. This sample was taken from a study of blood T cell repertoires in COVID-19. Study summary: From T cells, B-cell-depleted T cells, or PBMCs came the material, which was cDNA or gDNA.

Profiling relied on immunoSEQ multiplex PCR, and the TCRdb table lists in-frame clones only, not all of them. The repertoire holds approximately 300,000 clones, with around 85% as singletons. The participants were between about 18 and 90 years old and came from 24 US areas. Between the trimmed V and J ends, which lost 3 bases and 7 bases, there was a span of 12 bases. Germline CDR1 is SEHNR and CDR2 is FQNEAQ (reference sequence). This CDR3 contains 13 residues. This clonotype was sampled from a young woman who had been exposed to COVID-19. Sequences were obtained from PBMCs or T cells enriched from blood (not recorded which). The chain combines TRBV7-9 with TRBJ1-1; no firm D call. The CDR3 DNA sequence: TGTGCCAGCAGCTTTATGGCACAAATTGAAGCTTTCTTT. This gives the protein CASSFMAQIEAFF.